The rows below give T cell receptor beta chains drawn from one sample of a study of identical twins' blood T cells. TCRdb reprocessed the 5' RACE reads with MiXCR, giving one entry per CDR3 protein. The data contain 350,000 to 400,000 distinct CDR3 sequences, around 30% of them singletons. Material for sequencing was PBMCs. These receptors originate from a woman aged 18 to 55 in good health. Each CDR3 is given with its conserved first and last residue. Each record gives: clone size, V gene, J gene, CDR3 length, D gene, CDR3 protein, CDR3 DNA. A D gene is named only where the DNA matches it firmly. Size is omitted from some rows. Given values are once, few, many or a class for expanded clones.

>few|TRBV7-9|TRBJ2-7|13|TRBD2
CASSPSGTYEQYF
TGTGCCAGCAGCCCGAGCGGGACCTACGAGCAGTACTTC
>NA|TRBV29-1|TRBJ2-7|13|TRBD2
CSVVSGLGYEQYF
TGCAGCGTTGTGTCTGGACTAGGTTACGAGCAGTACTTC
>few|TRBV27|TRBJ2-3|15|NA
CASSSTPPSTDTQYF
TGTGCCAGCAGTTCCACACCTCCTAGCACAGATACGCAGTATTTT
>NA|TRBV12-3/TRBV12-4|TRBJ1-3|15|NA
CASSLPPGPGNTIYF
TGTGCCAGCAGTTTACCCCCAGGGCCAGGGAACACCATATATTTT
>NA|TRBV27|TRBJ1-6|17|NA
CASSLRTESSYNSPLHF
TGTGCCAGCAGTTTACGGACAGAGAGCTCCTATAATTCACCCCTCCACTTT
>NA|TRBV25-1|TRBJ2-5|15|NA
CAGSEDRIVGETQYF
TGTGCCGGCAGTGAAGACAGAATTGTAGGAGAGACCCAGTACTTC
>NA|TRBV14|TRBJ1-4|13|NA
CASSQVKGGKLFF
TGTGCCAGCAGCCAAGTAAAAGGGGGAAAACTGTTTTTT
>few|TRBV20-1|TRBJ1-1|11|TRBD1
CSAGGQAEAFF
TGCAGTGCGGGGGGACAGGCAGAAGCTTTCTTT
>once|TRBV18|TRBJ2-2|20|TRBD2
CASSPKKLAGGPTSTGELFF
TGTGCCAGCTCACCAAAAAAACTAGCGGGAGGGCCCACGAGCACCGGGGAGCTGTTTTTT
>NA|TRBV19|TRBJ2-7|13|NA
CASSTVLSYEQYF
TGTGCCAGTAGCACGGTCCTTTCCTACGAGCAGTACTTC
>few|TRBV12-3/TRBV12-4|TRBJ2-1|13|NA
CASSLALGYEQFF
TGTGCCAGCAGTTTAGCGCTTGGGTATGAGCAGTTCTTC
>few|TRBV7-9|TRBJ2-2|11|NA
CASTSGGELFF
TGTGCCAGCACCTCGGGCGGGGAGCTGTTTTTT
>few|TRBV6-6|TRBJ1-1|12|NA
CASSYERTEAFF
TGTGCCAGCAGTTACGAGCGAACTGAAGCTTTCTTT
>NA|TRBV7-9|TRBJ2-3|11|NA
CASSPMDTQYF
TGTGCCAGCAGCCCCATGGATACGCAGTATTTT
>NA|TRBV6-5|TRBJ2-2|14|NA
CACSFGGETGELFF
TGTGCCTGCAGTTTCGGGGGAGAGACCGGGGAGCTGTTTTTT
>once|TRBV18|TRBJ2-2|16|NA
CASSPSRLVNTGELLF
TGTGCCAGCTCACCTTCGAGACTAGTGAACACCGGGGAGCTGCTTTTT
>few|TRBV29-1|TRBJ1-1|15|NA
CSVVGGRDRKTEAFF
TGCAGCGTTGTGGGGGGACGTGATAGGAAAACTGAAGCTTTCTTT
>few|TRBV12-3/TRBV12-4|TRBJ2-5|15|TRBD2
CASSFLAGMKETQYF
TGTGCCAGCAGTTTCCTAGCGGGAATGAAAGAGACCCAGTACTTC
>few|TRBV10-3|TRBJ2-1|15|TRBD2
CAIKPMASGGFEQFF
TGTGCCATCAAACCTATGGCTAGCGGGGGATTCGAGCAGTTCTTC
>NA|TRBV7-2|TRBJ1-4|16|NA
CASSLYMEATNEKLFF
TGTGCCAGCAGCTTATACATGGAGGCAACTAATGAAAAACTGTTTTTT
>few|TRBV20-1|TRBJ1-1|14|NA
CSARPRRGQAEAFF
TGCAGTGCTAGACCGAGGAGGGGCCAGGCTGAAGCTTTCTTT
>few|TRBV19|TRBJ1-1|14|NA
CASTQLGENTEAFF
TGTGCCAGTACCCAATTAGGGGAGAACACTGAAGCTTTCTTT
>few|TRBV25-1|TRBJ1-1|11|NA
CASSESTGAFF
TGTGCCAGCAGTGAATCGACAGGCGCTTTCTTT
>many|TRBV27|TRBJ2-2|14|TRBD1
CASRDRVVTGELFF
TGTGCCAGCAGAGACAGGGTTGTCACCGGGGAGCTGTTTTTT
>NA|TRBV29-1|TRBJ1-2|12|NA
CSVGSDHYGCTF
TGCAGCGTTGGCTCCGACCACTATGGCTGCACCTTC
>few|TRBV6-5|TRBJ1-6|16|NA
CASSLLQDSYNSPLHF
TGTGCCAGCAGTCTTTTACAGGACTCCTATAATTCACCCCTCCACTTT
>NA|TRBV5-4|TRBJ1-6|17|NA
CASSYTGVPQHNSPLHF
TGTGCCAGCAGCTACACGGGTGTCCCCCAACATAATTCACCCCTCCACTTT
>NA|TRBV20-1|TRBJ2-4|10|NA
CSAFRDIQYF
TGCAGTGCTTTCCGCGACATTCAGTACTTC
>few|TRBV4-3|TRBJ2-7|16|TRBD2
CASSQGVAGGLTEQYF
TGCGCCAGCAGCCAAGGGGTAGCGGGAGGGCTCACCGAGCAGTACTTC
>NA|TRBV6-1|TRBJ1-2|14|NA
CASSLSHSNYGCTF
TGTGCCAGCAGTCTCTCTCACAGTAACTATGGCTGCACCTTC
>NA|TRBV7-9|TRBJ2-1|15|NA
CASSFLARTYNEQFF
TGTGCCAGCAGCTTTCTAGCGAGGACCTACAATGAGCAGTTCTTC
>few|TRBV20-1|TRBJ2-3|11|NA
CSALARDTQYF
TGCAGTGCTTTAGCTAGAGATACGCAGTATTTT
>NA|TRBV9|TRBJ2-6|18|TRBD2
CASSVILAGGSGANVLTF
TGTGCCAGCAGCGTCATACTAGCGGGAGGCTCTGGGGCCAACGTCCTGACTTTC
>few|TRBV6-2/TRBV6-3|TRBJ1-1|15|NA
CASSLTGPLNTEAFF
TGTGCCAGCAGTCTAACAGGGCCCCTCAACACTGAAGCTTTCTTT
>NA|TRBV11-2|TRBJ2-7|15|TRBD1
CASSLEQGVTYEQYF
TGTGCCAGCAGCCTTGAACAGGGGGTCACCTACGAGCAGTACTTC
>few|TRBV20-1|TRBJ1-6|14|TRBD1
CSASRQGRNSPLHF
TGCAGTGCTAGTCGACAGGGTAGAAATTCACCCCTCCACTTT
>few|TRBV6-6|TRBJ2-4|15|NA
CASTSGGLTKNIQYF
TGTGCCAGCACCTCGGGGGGCTTGACCAAAAACATTCAGTACTTC
>many|TRBV7-7|TRBJ2-1|16|TRBD2
CASSLGLAGAFDEQFF
TGTGCTAGCAGCTTAGGACTAGCGGGGGCCTTCGATGAGCAGTTCTTC
>many|TRBV29-1|TRBJ1-2|14|NA
CSVLTGRGDYGYTF
TGCAGCGTTTTGACAGGTCGGGGAGACTATGGCTACACCTTC
>many|TRBV11-2|TRBJ2-1|15|TRBD2
CASSPGTRGYNEQFF
TGTGCCAGCAGCCCCGGGACTAGAGGCTACAATGAGCAGTTCTTC
>NA|TRBV6-6|TRBJ1-1|13|NA
CASSYQVGTEAFF
TGTGCCAGCAGTTACCAGGTAGGCACTGAAGCTTTCTTT
>NA|TRBV5-1|TRBJ1-5|15|NA
CASSFNGGPNQTQHF
TGCGCCAGCAGCTTTAACGGGGGACCGAATCAGACCCAGCATTTT
>NA|TRBV20-1|TRBJ2-7|11|NA
CSARDYYEQYF
TGCAGTGCTAGGGACTACTACGAGCAGTACTTC
>NA|TRBV18|TRBJ1-4|14|NA
CASSPGSKGEKLFF
TGTGCCAGCTCACCCGGGAGCAAGGGTGAAAAACTGTTTTTT
>NA|TRBV7-9|TRBJ2-4|15|TRBD1
CASSLPRGFRNIQYF
TGTGCCAGCAGCCTCCCCAGGGGGTTCCGAAACATTCAGTACTTC
>NA|TRBV30|TRBJ1-2|10|NA
CAWRAYGYTF
TGTGCCTGGAGAGCCTATGGCTACACCTTC
>NA|TRBV18|TRBJ1-4|15|NA
CASSPETALNGKLFF
TGTGCCAGCTCACCGGAAACTGCCCTGAATGGAAAACTGTTTTTT
>NA|TRBV28|TRBJ1-2|12|NA
CASTTTGNGYTF
TGTGCCAGCACAACAACCGGGAACGGCTACACCTTC
>few|TRBV4-2|TRBJ2-5|14|NA
CASSQGTWGETQYF
TGTGCCAGCAGCCAAGGGACCTGGGGAGAGACCCAGTACTTC
>few|TRBV4-1|TRBJ2-1|14|TRBD1
CAKSGTVSYNEQFF
TGCGCCAAATCCGGGACAGTCTCCTACAATGAGCAGTTCTTC
>few|TRBV30|TRBJ2-7|13|NA
CAWSATVPYEQYF
TGTGCCTGGAGCGCGACAGTCCCCTACGAGCAGTACTTC